The present entry profiles one T cell receptor (beta chain) with its context. Unique molecular identifiers were incorporated into the prepared TCRbeta library. Via MiXCR, TCRdb re-called the PCR reads, giving one row per CDR3 protein. The sample contains 700,000 to 950,000 distinct CDR3 sequences, about 15% of which appear only once. This CDR3 is built from 14 residues. Germline V gene lookup returns CDR1 SNHLY and CDR2 FYNNEI. V shed 6 bases and J 4 bases; nucleotides not matched to a gene: 7. This entry is derived from a study of T-cell reconstitution after alpha-beta-depleted transplantation in children.

This specimen consisted of PBMCs, mostly from graft donor cells, obtained 360 days after TCRalphabeta/CD19-depleted stem cell transplant. The chain employs TRBV2 and TRBJ1-2; 8 bases line up with TRBD1. The source of this sequence is a male patient younger than 18 who had a stem cell transplant for acute lymphoblastic leukemia, so the T cells may come from the graft donor. This CDR3 reads CASRLQGVGYGYTF. CDR3 coding DNA: TGTGCCAGCAGGCTACAGGGGGTCGGCTATGGCTACACCTTC. The complete variable domain, with remaining parts taken from reference TRBV2 and TRBJ1-2, reads EPEVTQTPSHQVTQMGQEVILRCVPISNHLYFYWYRQILGQKVEFLVSFYNNEISEKSEIFDDQFSVERPDGSNFTLKIRSTKLEDSAMYFCASRLQGVGYGYTFGSGTRLTVV.